The 19 T cell receptor beta chains listed next were all sequenced from one sample in a study of tumor and adjacent non-tumor tissue in lung cancer. A modified ARM-PCR protocol with three rounds of nested PCR amplified TCRbeta. TCRdb re-called the multiplex PCR reads with MiXCR, one entry per CDR3 protein. The table lists some 80,000 distinct CDR3 sequences, about 82% of them singletons. The template was RNA from unsorted bulk tissue. The normal lung tissue was taken more than 3 cm from the tumor edge. The sample was distant non-tumor lung tissue. These receptors originate from a man aged 60 to 69 with non-small cell lung cancer.

As concerns this clonotype: One end of the junction varies from germline; a read error may be responsible. The chain combines TRBV6-6 with TRBJ2-5; D is ambiguous. The length of the CDR3 is 17 residues. Germline V CDR1 and CDR2: MNHNY, SVGAGI (reference sequence). CDR3 region: CTSRTAWQTRIRETQYF. The DNA for the CDR3 is TGTACCAGCAGAACAGCCTGGCAAACCCGGATCCGAGAGACCCAATACTTC.

For this clonotype: The germline gene is not matched at one end of the junction; a read error may be the cause. The rearrangement joins TRBV20-1 to TRBJ2-1, with D tentatively TRBD2 (5 bases). The CDR3 is 15 residues long. CDR1 is DFQATT, CDR2 SNEGSKA, per germline (reference sequence). For the CDR3, the DNA is TGCAGTGCCCAGAGTGTGGACTGGATCGACAATGAGCGGTTCTTC. Residues: CSAQSVDWIDNERFF.

This clonotype came up many times. The rearrangement joins TRBV5-6 to TRBJ1-5; no definite D call. The CDR3 length is 14 residues. Trimming cost V 0 bases and J 4 bases, with 8 bases left between them. CDR1 SGHDT and CDR2 YYEEEE come from the germline V gene. In nucleotides, the CDR3 is TGTGCCAGCAGCTTGGGAGGGATTAATCAGCCCCAGCATTTT. It specifies CASSLGGINQPQHF.

This rearrangement joins TRBV4-1 to TRBJ2-1, with D possibly matching TRBD2 (5 bases). CDR3 length: 15 amino acids. CDR1 MGHRA and CDR2 YSYEKL come from the germline V gene. Between the trimmed V and J ends, which lost 4 bases and 7 bases, there was a span of 17 bases. CDR3 protein: CASSPGSETLNEQFF. The CDR3 bases are TGCGCCAGCAGCCCTGGTAGCGAGACGCTAAATGAGCAGTTCTTC.

As concerns this clonotype: A read error may account for a junction end that differs from germline. The rearrangement joins TRBV6-1 to TRBJ1-1; TRBD1 aligns across 8 bases. There are 14 residues in the CDR3. Germline V gene lookup returns CDR1 MNHNS and CDR2 SASEGT. The CDR3 sequence is CASSDDRGDTEACF. CDR3 DNA sequence: TGTGCCAGTAGTGACGACAGGGGCGACACTGAAGCTTGCTTT.

Notes on this clonotype: Since a much larger clone is just one base distant, this may be a read error. V usage is TRBV28 and J usage is TRBJ2-1, with 9 bases that match TRBD1. CDR1 and CDR2 (germline): MDHEN, SYDVKM. CDR3 length: 15 residues. The CDR3 loop reads CASSKGQGHYNDQFF. The CDR3 DNA reads as TGTGCCAGCAGTAAAGGACAGGGGCACTACAATGACCAGTTCTTC.

Remarks on this clonotype: Mismatch with germline at one junction end may stem from a read error. The rearrangement links TRBV20-1 to TRBJ2-7; perhaps TRBD1 as D (6 bases). Germline CDR1 and CDR2: DFQATT and SNEGSKA (reference sequence). CDR3 length: 12 residues. The CDR3 DNA is TGCAGTGCTAATGACAGGACCTACAAGCAATACTTC. Residues: CSANDRTYKQYF.

Details on this clonotype: The germline gene is not matched at one end of the junction; a read error may be the cause. The genes are TRBV6-6 and TRBJ2-7; D tentatively fits TRBD1 or TRBD2 (5 bases each). Per the germline V gene, CDR1 is MNHNY and CDR2 is SVGAGI (reference sequence). This CDR3 is built from 14 residues. CDR3 DNA sequence: TGTGCCAGCAGTTACCCGGCTGGGGGTGACGAGCAATACTTC. This sequence encodes CASSYPAGGDEQYF.

With respect to this clonotype: The germline gene is not matched at one end of the junction; a read error may be the cause. This chain joins TRBV5-4 and TRBJ2-2; a weak D match, TRBD2 (7 bases). Looked up from germline, CDR1 is SGHNT and CDR2 is YYREEE (reference sequence). The CDR3 loop spans 17 amino acids. This chain's CDR3 is CTSNLSAGASNTGELFF. The CDR3 DNA is TGTACCAGCAACCTCTCTGCGGGGGCGTCGAACACCGGGGAGCTGTTTTTT.

This clonotype was counted a few times. The genes are TRBV5-1 and TRBJ1-1; possibly TRBD1 for D (5 bases). V lost 4 bases and J lost 3, with 22 bases in between. This CDR3 spans 17 amino acids. CDR1 and CDR2 from the germline V gene are SGHRS and YFSETQ. The CDR3 spells CASSVGLGGSGYTEAFF. The CDR3 nucleotides are TGCGCCAGCAGCGTCGGTTTGGGGGGGAGCGGGTACACTGAAGCTTTCTTT.

A note on this clonotype: Being one base from a much bigger clone, this may be a read error. V and J are TRBV20-1 and TRBJ2-2; D perhaps matches TRBD1 (6 bases). The germline gives CDR1 DFQATT, CDR2 SNEGSKA (reference sequence). The CDR3 loop spans 16 amino acids. CDR3: CIARDLKGANTGELFF. Here the CDR3 DNA reads TGCATTGCTAGAGATCTAAAGGGGGCGAACACCGGGGAGCTGTTTTTT.

This clonotype was seen once. The chain links TRBV29-1 to TRBJ2-3; possible D gene TRBD2, 6 bases. CDR1 is SQVTM, CDR2 ANQGSEA, per germline. The CDR3 runs to 15 residues. The CDR3 DNA is TGCTGCGCGATCCGGGAGCCAACTAGCACAGATACGCAGTATTTT. This gives the protein CCAIREPTSTDTQYF.

Worth noting for this clonotype: At one end the junction does not follow the germline gene, possibly because of a read error. This chain uses TRBV11-2 with TRBJ2-3; D gene ambiguous. The germline V gene has CDR1 SGHAT and CDR2 FQNNGV. The CDR3 sequence is 14 residues long. CDR3 nucleotides: TGTGCAAGCAGTCCTCTAGTGAACACAGATACGCAGTATTTT. Translated, it gives CASSPLVNTDTQYF. Using reference TRBV11-2 and TRBJ2-3 for the parts outside the CDR3, the full variable domain is EAGVAQSPRYKIIEKRQSVAFWCNPISGHATLYWYQQILGQGPKLLIQFQNNGVVDDSQLPKDRFSAERLKGVDSTLKIQPAKLEDSAVYLCASSPLVNTDTQYFGPGTRLTVL.

Concerning this clonotype itself: A junction end diverges from the germline sequence, so it may reflect a read error. This rearrangement joins TRBV4-3 to TRBJ1-1; D gene uncertain. CDR1 is LGHNA and CDR2 is YSLEER in the germline V gene. CDR3 length equals 16 residues. CDR3 DNA: TGCGCCAGCAGTCAAGATCATAGTCGGTCCAACACTGAAGCTTCCTTT. Protein: CASSQDHSRSNTEASF.

Note on this clonotype: A junction boundary mismatches the germline segment, possibly from a read error. J is TRBJ2-5 and V is TRBV29-1; 7 bases are a match to TRBD2. This CDR3 has 13 residues. Germline V lookup: CDR1 SQVTM, CDR2 ANQGSEA. CDR3 sequence reads: CNVGLAGEEAQYF. CDR3 in DNA: TGCAACGTTGGATTGGCGGGGGAAGAGGCCCAGTACTTC.

J is TRBJ2-5 and V is TRBV7-3; D gene ambiguous. Between the trimmed V and J ends, which lost 5 bases and 4 bases, there was a span of 17 bases. Per the germline V gene, CDR1 is SGHTA and CDR2 is FQGTGA. The CDR3 is 15 residues long. CDR3 loop: CASSLNPGQRETQYF. The CDR3 DNA sequence: TGTGCCAGCAGCCTCAACCCCGGTCAGCGAGAGACCCAGTACTTC. Looking up the rest from reference TRBV7-3 and TRBJ2-5 gives the full variable domain: GAGVSQTPSNKVTEKGKYVELRCDPISGHTALYWYRQSLGQGPEFLIYFQGTGAADDSGLPNDRFFAVRPEGSVSTLKIQRTERGDSAVYLCASSLNPGQRETQYFGPGTRLLVL.

As for this clonotype: Germline and junction disagree at one end, which may indicate a read error. The chain employs TRBV29-1 and TRBJ2-1; either TRBD1 or TRBD2 may supply D (5 bases each). This CDR3 is built from 13 residues. The germline CDR1 and CDR2 sequences are SQVTM and ANQGSEA. In nucleotides, the CDR3 is TGCAGAGTTTGGGGCGGGCAGTACAATGATCAGTTCTTC. Translation gives CRVWGGQYNDQFF.

The chain employs TRBV5-1 and TRBJ1-6; 7 bases match TRBD1. The V gene's germline CDR1 is SGHRS and CDR2 YFSETQ. V trimming: 5 bases; J trimming: 11 bases; junction bases outside the gene matches: 4. The CDR3 loop spans 12 amino acids. The CDR3 coding sequence is TGCGCCAGCAGTACAGGGGACCCACCCCTCCACTTT. It translates to CASSTGDPPLHF. Looking up the rest from reference TRBV5-1 and TRBJ1-6 gives the full variable domain: KAGVTQTPRYLIKTRGQQVTLSCSPISGHRSVSWYQQTPGQGLQFLFEYFSETQRNKGNFPGRFSGRQFSNSRSEMNVSTLELGDSALYLCASSTGDPPLHFGNGTRLTVT.

This chain joins TRBV30 and TRBJ1-1, with D perhaps matching TRBD1 (6 bases). Germline V CDR1 and CDR2: GTSNPN, SVGIG (reference sequence). Deletions cut 7 bases from V and 8 bases from J, with 11 bases between. The length of the CDR3 is 10 residues. The CDR3 here is CALGQGEAFF. DNA for the CDR3: TGTGCCTTGGGTCAGGGGGAAGCTTTCTTT.